These 5 T cell receptor beta chains came from one sample sequenced in a study of siplizumab effects on memory and regulatory T cells (dated by TCRdb to the late 2010s). The library was obtained by the immunoSEQ multiplex PCR assay. TCRdb's version of the immuneACCESS table is confined to in-frame rearrangements and falls short of the full clone set. An unresolved V gene accounts for under half of the shortfall where checked; the remainder is of unknown origin. The sample yields under 95,000 clones; approximately 95% were counted once. The ten largest clones take up around 0.3% of the sample. Sequences were obtained from non-Treg CD4+ T cells sorted from blood. The label giving this sample's cell subset or site can be read as: FACS-sorted unstimulated CD4+ non-regulatory T cells. Receptor source: a human donor in good health.

The chain recombines TRBV15 with TRBJ1-5, with D perhaps TRBD1 (6 bases). This CDR3 is 16 amino acids long. The ends were cut back, 0 bases at V and 7 bases at J, with 16 bases in the middle. Looked up from germline, CDR1 is LNHNV and CDR2 is YYDKDF (reference sequence). The CDR3 reads CATSRDPRGREQPQHF. In DNA form, the CDR3 reads TGTGCCACCAGCAGAGATCCCAGGGGAAGGGAACAGCCCCAGCATTTT.

The V gene is TRBV14, the J gene TRBJ2-5, with 7 bases fitting TRBD1. Germline V gives CDR1 SGHDN, CDR2 FVKESK. This CDR3 contains 15 residues. V shed 0 bases, J shed 5 bases, and the junction held 6 bases outside the gene matches. The DNA for the CDR3 is TGTGCCAGCAGCCAAGAAAGGACAGGTGGGGAGACCCAGTACTTC. Its protein product is CASSQERTGGETQYF.

The V and J genes are TRBV14 and TRBJ1-2, with 7 bases lining up with TRBD1. Germline CDR1 reads SGHDN; CDR2 reads FVKESK. The CDR3 sequence is 15 residues long. Trimming cost V 5 bases and J 3 bases; bases outside gene matches: 9. This chain's CDR3 is CASSLTGDKHYGYTF. CDR3 coding DNA: TGTGCCAGCAGCTTAACAGGGGACAAGCACTATGGCTACACCTTC.

This clone was detected only once. The gene calls are TRBV29-1 and TRBJ2-5; D possibly corresponds to TRBD2 (6 bases). This CDR3 is built from 14 residues. V shed 6 bases and J shed 0 bases, with 14 bases lying between them. Germline lookup yields CDR1 SQVTM and CDR2 ANQGSEA. The CDR3: CSVEGTENQETQYF. As DNA, the CDR3 is TGCAGCGTGGAGGGGACCGAAAACCAAGAGACCCAGTACTTC.

This chain links TRBV2 with TRBJ1-2, with 7 bases matching TRBD1. CDR1 is SNHLY, CDR2 FYNNEI, per germline. J was trimmed by 5 bases and V by 7 bases; bases with no gene match: 10. The CDR3 length is 14 residues. In nucleotides, the CDR3 is TGTGCCAGCACCGGGACAGATAAAGGATATGGCTACACCTTC. It yields the protein CASTGTDKGYGYTF.